This TCR beta chain was captured by sequencing in a study of T cells in Graves' hyperthyroidism and ophthalmopathy (dated by TCRdb to between 2018 and 2021). As for the study more broadly: Peripheral blood samples were taken at initial diagnosis, before any treatment was given. TCR V-J signatures able to tell the groups apart were searched for in a discovery cohort of 90 to 100 patients, of whom more than 40 had Graves' ophthalmopathy and around 56 had stable Graves' hyperthyroidism. Whether ophthalmopathy could be predicted prospectively was tested in an independent validation cohort made up of about 20 hyperthyroidism patients plus 17 patients who later progressed to ophthalmopathy. The roughly 100 discovery patients were randomly divided into training and test sets at a 7:3 ratio. The study also compared thyroid tissue and blood T-cell repertoires from about six Graves' hyperthyroidism patients. Following sampling, methimazole starting at 30 mg daily was given to hyperthyroidism patients, and high-dose intravenous methylprednisolone was given to ophthalmopathy patients. According to the paper, TCR Vbeta CDR3 sequencing was carried out on approximately 140 peripheral blood samples, which came from around 43 ophthalmopathy, fewer than 80 hyperthyroidism and about 17 progressor patients. Broader findings and caveats from the paper: Most expanded thyroid clonotypes (frequency above 0.001) were also detected in blood, suggesting blood repertoires may reflect thyroid immune responses. No statistical method was used to set the sample size in advance, and investigators knew the group allocation. Ophthalmopathy was separated from stable hyperthyroidism by a 13 V-J signature model, with approximately 89% sensitivity and roughly 81% specificity obtained in cross-validation and 80%/75% obtained in testing. In validation, progression to ophthalmopathy was predicted by the model with nearly 71% sensitivity and under 85% specificity, a median of approximately 7.1 months before onset.

This clonotype was found a few times. Its antigen target is currently unknown. Base qualities are not recorded, but no much larger clone differs from it by a single base. The TCR beta CDR3 regions were amplified from RNA transcripts. The first round of RT-PCR for the TCR CDR3 was performed with the HTBI primer set and the Qiagen OneStep RT-PCR kit. A second multiplex PCR round built the libraries, followed by size selection and purification. Libraries were sequenced paired-end with 100 bp reads on an Illumina HiSeq2000. Per the authors' processing: SOAPnuke was used to process the raw data, removing reads that contained adapters or uncalled bases, had a mean Phred below 15, or lacked an exact match to the constant primer or identifier. COPE v1.2.5 was used to merge the high-quality paired reads, and each unique nucleotide sequence was defined as a clonotype. MiTCR v1.1 was used to align clonotypes to the IMGT TRBV, TRBD and TRBJ reference segments. The analysis was restricted to V-J combinations with a frequency above 0.0001, which together covered just over 99% of the repertoires. The TCS score was defined as F50 (clonal expansion) divided by E x V (chaos), with BLOSUM62-based TCRdist calculated between CDR3 peptides within each V-J. Welch's t-statistics and random forest reduced 500 to 550 V-J features to some 14, which were used in a naive Bayes classifier (R e1071). The raw public reads went through TCRdb reprocessing: fastp at Q25, MiXCR clone calling, in-frame beta chains kept. Each record represents a unique CDR3 protein, reported with the most common genes and DNA among its rows. The V and J calls were determined by TCRdb, not by the authors. In this sample the table shows about 640,000 distinct CDR3 sequences, around 20% of which occur a single time. The top ten constitute about 35% of the sample.

In the ophthalmopathy patients, disease was moderately to severely active, with a Clinical Activity Score of 3 or more, a NOSPECS grade of 4 or more, and a duration of less than 3 months. Exclusion was applied to patients with uncontrolled infections, other autoimmune diseases, pregnancy or lactation. Diagnoses were based on clinical symptoms, serum thyroxine and TRAb, thyroid ultrasound and orbital computed tomography. Ficoll-Paque density gradient centrifugation was used to isolate PBMCs from 10 ml of fresh peripheral blood. Total RNA was extracted using Trizol reagent, and RNA quality was assessed on an Agilent 2100 Bioanalyzer. CDR1 and CDR2, per the germline V gene, are KGHSH and LQKENI. Measured from the cysteine to the phenylalanine, the CDR3 is 15 residues long. The entry retains the CDR3 DNA only, 45 bases that are in frame from base 1. Trimming costs V 0 bases and J 6 bases, and their ends lie 14 bases apart.

The sequenced sample was blood. The rearrangement combines TRBV18 with TRBJ1-1, with a weak D call of TRBD1 (5 bases match). This receptor was identified in a man under 40 with Graves' ophthalmopathy. The CDR3: CASSPPTVVLPEAFF. Here is the DNA: TGTGCCAGCTCACCACCGACAGTGGTCCTACCTGAAGCTTTCTTT. The variable domain in full, with residues beyond the CDR3 obtained from the reference TRBV18 and TRBJ1-1 genes, is NAGVMQNPRHLVRRRGQEARLRCSPMKGHSHVYWYRQLPEEGLKFMVYLQKENIIDESGMPKERFSAEFPKEGPSILRIQQVVRGDSAAYFCASSPPTVVLPEAFFGQGTRLTVV.